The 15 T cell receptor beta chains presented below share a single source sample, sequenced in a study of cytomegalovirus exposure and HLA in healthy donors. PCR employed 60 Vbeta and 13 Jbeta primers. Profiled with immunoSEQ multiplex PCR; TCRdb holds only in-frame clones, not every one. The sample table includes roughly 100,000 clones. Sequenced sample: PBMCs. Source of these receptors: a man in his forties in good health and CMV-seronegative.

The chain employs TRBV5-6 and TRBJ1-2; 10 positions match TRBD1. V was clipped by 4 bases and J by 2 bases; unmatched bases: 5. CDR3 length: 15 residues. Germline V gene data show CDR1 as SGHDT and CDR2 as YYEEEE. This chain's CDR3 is CASSRQGQGNYGYTF. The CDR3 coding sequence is TGTGCCAGCAGCCGCCAGGGACAGGGGAACTATGGCTACACCTTC.

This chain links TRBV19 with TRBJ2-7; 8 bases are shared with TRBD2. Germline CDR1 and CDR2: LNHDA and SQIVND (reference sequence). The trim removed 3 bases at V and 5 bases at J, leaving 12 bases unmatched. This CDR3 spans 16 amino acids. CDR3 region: CASSILGGRQGHEQYF. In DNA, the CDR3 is TGTGCCAGTAGTATTCTGGGCGGGAGGCAGGGCCACGAGCAGTACTTC.

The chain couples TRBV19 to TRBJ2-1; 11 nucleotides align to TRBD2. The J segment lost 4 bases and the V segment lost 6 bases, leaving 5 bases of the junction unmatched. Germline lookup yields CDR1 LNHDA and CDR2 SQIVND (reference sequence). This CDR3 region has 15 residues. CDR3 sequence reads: CASSLLAGGYNEQFF. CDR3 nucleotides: TGTGCCAGTAGCCTCCTAGCGGGAGGTTACAATGAGCAGTTCTTC.

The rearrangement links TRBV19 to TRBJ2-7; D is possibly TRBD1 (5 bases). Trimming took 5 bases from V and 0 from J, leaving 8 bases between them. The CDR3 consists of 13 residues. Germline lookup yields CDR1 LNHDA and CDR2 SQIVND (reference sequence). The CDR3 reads CASSRQISYEQYF. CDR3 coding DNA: TGTGCCAGTAGTCGACAGATCTCCTACGAGCAGTACTTC.

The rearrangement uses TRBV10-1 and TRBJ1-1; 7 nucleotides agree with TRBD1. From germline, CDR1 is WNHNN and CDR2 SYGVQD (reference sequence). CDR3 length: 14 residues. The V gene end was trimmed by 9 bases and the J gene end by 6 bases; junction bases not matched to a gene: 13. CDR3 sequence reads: CAREEKQGSSEAFF. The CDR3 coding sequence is TGCGCCAGGGAGGAAAAACAGGGGAGCTCTGAAGCTTTCTTT.

The CDR3, as DNA: TGTGCCAGCAGCCCGGGACTACCCTATACGCAGTATTTT. Translated: CASSPGLPYTQYF. The chain joins TRBV7-2 to TRBJ2-3; 7 bases map to TRBD2. The CDR3 sequence is 13 residues long. The germline V gene encodes CDR1 SGHTA and CDR2 FQGNSA. V trimming: 5 bases; J trimming: 7 bases; junction bases outside the gene matches: 6.

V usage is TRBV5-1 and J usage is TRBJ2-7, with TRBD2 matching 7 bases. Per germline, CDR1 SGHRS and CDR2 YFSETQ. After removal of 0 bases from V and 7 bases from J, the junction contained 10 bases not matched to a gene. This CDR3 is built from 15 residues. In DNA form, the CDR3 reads TGCGCCAGCAGCTTGGGGGCCCTAGCGGCGGAAGAGCAGTACTTC. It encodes CASSLGALAAEEQYF. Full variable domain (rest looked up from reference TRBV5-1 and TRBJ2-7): KAGVTQTPRYLIKTRGQQVTLSCSPISGHRSVSWYQQTPGQGLQFLFEYFSETQRNKGNFPGRFSGRQFSNSRSEMNVSTLELGDSALYLCASSLGALAAEEQYFGPGTRLTVT.

The CDR3 protein is CASRIGGVRQPQHF. CDR3 nucleotide sequence: TGTGCCAGCAGGATCGGAGGGGTTCGGCAGCCCCAGCATTTT. The chain couples TRBV2 to TRBJ1-5; D perhaps matches TRBD1 (5 bases). This CDR3 has 14 residues. V was trimmed by 6 bases and J by 7 bases, leaving 16 bases between them. The germline V gene encodes CDR1 SNHLY and CDR2 FYNNEI.

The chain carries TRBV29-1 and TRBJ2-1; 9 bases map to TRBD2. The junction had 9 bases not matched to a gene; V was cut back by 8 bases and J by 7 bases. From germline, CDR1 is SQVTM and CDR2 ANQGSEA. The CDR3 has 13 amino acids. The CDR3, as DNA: TGCAGCATCCATAGCGGGAGTAAAAATGAGCAGTTCTTC. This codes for CSIHSGSKNEQFF.

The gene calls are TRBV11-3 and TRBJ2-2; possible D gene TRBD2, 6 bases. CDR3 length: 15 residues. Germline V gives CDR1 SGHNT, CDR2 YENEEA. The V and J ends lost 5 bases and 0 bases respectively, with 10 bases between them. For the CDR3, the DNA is TGTGCCAGCAGCACCGGACTATCGAACACCGGGGAGCTGTTTTTT. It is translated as CASSTGLSNTGELFF.

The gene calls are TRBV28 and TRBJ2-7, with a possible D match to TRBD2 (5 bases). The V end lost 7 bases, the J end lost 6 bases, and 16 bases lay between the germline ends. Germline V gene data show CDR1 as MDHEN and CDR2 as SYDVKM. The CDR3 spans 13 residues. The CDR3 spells CASIPVGVGEQYF. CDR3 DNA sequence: TGTGCCAGCATCCCGGTCGGGGTCGGCGAGCAGTACTTC.

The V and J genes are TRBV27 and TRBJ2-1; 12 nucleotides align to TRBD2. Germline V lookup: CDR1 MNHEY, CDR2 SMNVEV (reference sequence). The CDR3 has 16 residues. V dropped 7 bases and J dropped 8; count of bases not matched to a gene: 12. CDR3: CASTPLAGGPGHEQFF. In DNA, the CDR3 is TGTGCCAGCACACCGCTAGCGGGGGGGCCAGGGCATGAGCAGTTCTTC.

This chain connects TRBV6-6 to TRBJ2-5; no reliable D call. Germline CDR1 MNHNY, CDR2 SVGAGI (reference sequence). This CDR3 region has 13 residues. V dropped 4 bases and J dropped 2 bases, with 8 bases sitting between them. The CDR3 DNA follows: TGTGCCAGCAGTTCCGCCGGGCAAGAGACCCAGTACTTC. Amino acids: CASSSAGQETQYF.

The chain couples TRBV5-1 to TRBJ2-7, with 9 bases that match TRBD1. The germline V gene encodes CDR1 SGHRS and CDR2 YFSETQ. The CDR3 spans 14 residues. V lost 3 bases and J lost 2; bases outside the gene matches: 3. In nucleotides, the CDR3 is TGCGCCAGCAGCTCAGGACAGGGGACCTACGAGCAGTACTTC. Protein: CASSSGQGTYEQYF.

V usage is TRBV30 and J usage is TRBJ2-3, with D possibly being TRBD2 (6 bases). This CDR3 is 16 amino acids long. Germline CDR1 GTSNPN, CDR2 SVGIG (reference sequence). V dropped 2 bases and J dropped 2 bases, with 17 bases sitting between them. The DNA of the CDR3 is TGTGCCTGGAGTACACCGGGACTTAGGATCACAGATACGCAGTATTTT. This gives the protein CAWSTPGLRITDTQYF.